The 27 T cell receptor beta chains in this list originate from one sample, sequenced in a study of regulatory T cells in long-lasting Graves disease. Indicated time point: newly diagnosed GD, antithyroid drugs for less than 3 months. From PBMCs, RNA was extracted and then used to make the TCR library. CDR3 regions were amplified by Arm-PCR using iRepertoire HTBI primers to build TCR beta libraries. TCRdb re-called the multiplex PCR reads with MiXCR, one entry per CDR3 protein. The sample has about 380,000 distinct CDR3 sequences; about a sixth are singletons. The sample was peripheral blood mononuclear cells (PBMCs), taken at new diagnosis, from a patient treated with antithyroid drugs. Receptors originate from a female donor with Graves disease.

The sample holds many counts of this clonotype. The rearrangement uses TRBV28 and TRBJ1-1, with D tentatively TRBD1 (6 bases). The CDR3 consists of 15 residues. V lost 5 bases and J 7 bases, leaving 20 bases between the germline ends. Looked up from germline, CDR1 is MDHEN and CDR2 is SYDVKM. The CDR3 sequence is CASSLEFGGAGEAFF. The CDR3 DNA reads TGTGCCAGCAGTCTAGAGTTTGGGGGCGCGGGTGAAGCTTTCTTT.

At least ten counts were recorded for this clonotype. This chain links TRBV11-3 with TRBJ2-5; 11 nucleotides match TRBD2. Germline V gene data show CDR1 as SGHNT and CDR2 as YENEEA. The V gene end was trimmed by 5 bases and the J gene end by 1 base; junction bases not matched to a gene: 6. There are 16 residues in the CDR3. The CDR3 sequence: CASSQTGTSGQETQYF. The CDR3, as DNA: TGTGCCAGCAGCCAAACCGGGACTAGCGGCCAAGAGACCCAGTACTTC. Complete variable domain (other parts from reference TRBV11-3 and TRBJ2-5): EAGVVQSPRYKIIEKKQPVAFWCNPISGHNTLYWYLQNLGQGPELLIRYENEEAVDDSQLPKDRFSAERLKGVDSTLKIQPAELGDSAVYLCASSQTGTSGQETQYFGPGTRLLVL.

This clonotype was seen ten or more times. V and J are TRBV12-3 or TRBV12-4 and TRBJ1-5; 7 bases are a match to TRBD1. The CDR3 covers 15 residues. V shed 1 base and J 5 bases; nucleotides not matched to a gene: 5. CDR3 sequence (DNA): TGTGCCAGCAGTTTAGACAGGGGCTGGGATCAGCCCCAGCATTTT. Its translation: CASSLDRGWDQPQHF.

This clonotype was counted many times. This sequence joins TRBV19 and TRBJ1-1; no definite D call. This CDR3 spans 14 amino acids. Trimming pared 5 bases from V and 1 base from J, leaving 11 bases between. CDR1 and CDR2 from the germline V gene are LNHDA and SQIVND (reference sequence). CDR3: CASSFNLGNTEAFF. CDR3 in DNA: TGTGCCAGTAGTTTCAACCTGGGGAACACTGAAGCTTTCTTT.

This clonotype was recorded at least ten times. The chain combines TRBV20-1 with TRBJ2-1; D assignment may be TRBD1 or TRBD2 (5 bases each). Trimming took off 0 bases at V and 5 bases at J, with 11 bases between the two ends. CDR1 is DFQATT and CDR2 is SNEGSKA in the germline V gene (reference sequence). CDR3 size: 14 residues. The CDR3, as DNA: TGCAGTGCTAGAGATGGGACGACAAACAATGAGCAGTTCTTC. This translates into CSARDGTTNNEQFF.

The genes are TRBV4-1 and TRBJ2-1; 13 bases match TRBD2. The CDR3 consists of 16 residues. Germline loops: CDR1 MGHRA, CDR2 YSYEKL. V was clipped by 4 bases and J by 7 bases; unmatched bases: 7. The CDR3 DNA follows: TGCGCCAGCAGCCTAACTAGCGGGAGGGCTATAAATGAGCAGTTCTTC. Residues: CASSLTSGRAINEQFF.

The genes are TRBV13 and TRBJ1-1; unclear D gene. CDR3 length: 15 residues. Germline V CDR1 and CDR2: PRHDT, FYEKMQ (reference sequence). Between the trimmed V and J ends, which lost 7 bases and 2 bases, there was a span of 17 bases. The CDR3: CASMPLDGSNTEAFF. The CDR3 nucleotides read TGTGCCAGCATGCCCCTGGACGGATCAAACACTGAAGCTTTCTTT.

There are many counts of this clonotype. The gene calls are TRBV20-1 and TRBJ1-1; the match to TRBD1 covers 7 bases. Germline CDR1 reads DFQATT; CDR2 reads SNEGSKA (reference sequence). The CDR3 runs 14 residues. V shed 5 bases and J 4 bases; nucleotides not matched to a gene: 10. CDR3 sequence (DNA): TGCAGTGCTTACAGGGGAATCGGGGGCACTGAAGCTTTCTTT. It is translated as CSAYRGIGGTEAFF.

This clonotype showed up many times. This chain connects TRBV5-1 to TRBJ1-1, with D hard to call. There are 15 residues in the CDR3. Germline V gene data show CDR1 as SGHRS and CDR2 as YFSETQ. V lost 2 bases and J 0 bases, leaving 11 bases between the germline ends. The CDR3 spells CASSLGVVLNTEAFF. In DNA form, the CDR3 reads TGCGCCAGCAGCTTAGGAGTGGTGTTGAACACTGAAGCTTTCTTT.

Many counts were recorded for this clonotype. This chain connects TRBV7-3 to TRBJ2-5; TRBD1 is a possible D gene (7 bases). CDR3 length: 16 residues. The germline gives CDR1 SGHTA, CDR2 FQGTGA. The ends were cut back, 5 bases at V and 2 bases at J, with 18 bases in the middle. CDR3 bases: TGTGCCAGCAGCCCCCATTCGACAGGGAGGCAAGAGACCCAGTACTTC. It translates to CASSPHSTGRQETQYF.

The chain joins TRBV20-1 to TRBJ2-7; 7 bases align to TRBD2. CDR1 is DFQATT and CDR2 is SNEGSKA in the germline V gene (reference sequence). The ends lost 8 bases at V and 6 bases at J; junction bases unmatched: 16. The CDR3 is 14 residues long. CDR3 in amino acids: CSFDGEGGPGEQYF. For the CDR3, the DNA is TGCAGTTTCGACGGGGAGGGAGGGCCAGGCGAGCAGTACTTC.

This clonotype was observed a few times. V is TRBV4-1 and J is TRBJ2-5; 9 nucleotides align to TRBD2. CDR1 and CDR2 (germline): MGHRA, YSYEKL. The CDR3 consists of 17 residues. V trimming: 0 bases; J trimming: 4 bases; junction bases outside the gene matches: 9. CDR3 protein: CASSQDMLAGSVETQYF. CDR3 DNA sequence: TGCGCCAGCAGCCAAGATATGCTAGCGGGATCCGTAGAGACCCAGTACTTC.

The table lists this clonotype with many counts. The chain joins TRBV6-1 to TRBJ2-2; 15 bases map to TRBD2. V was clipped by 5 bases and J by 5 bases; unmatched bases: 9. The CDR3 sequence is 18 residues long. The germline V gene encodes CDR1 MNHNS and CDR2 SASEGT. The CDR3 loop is CASSNLGTSGRNTGELFF. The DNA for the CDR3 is TGTGCCAGCAGTAACCTCGGGACTAGCGGGAGGAATACCGGGGAGCTGTTTTTT.

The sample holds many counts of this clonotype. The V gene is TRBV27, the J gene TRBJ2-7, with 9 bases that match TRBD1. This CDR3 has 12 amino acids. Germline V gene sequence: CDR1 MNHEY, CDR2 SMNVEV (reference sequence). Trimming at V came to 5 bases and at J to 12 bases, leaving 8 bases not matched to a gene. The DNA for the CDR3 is TGTGCCAGCAGTGGCACAGGGGGCCCCTCGTACTTC. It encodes CASSGTGGPSYF.

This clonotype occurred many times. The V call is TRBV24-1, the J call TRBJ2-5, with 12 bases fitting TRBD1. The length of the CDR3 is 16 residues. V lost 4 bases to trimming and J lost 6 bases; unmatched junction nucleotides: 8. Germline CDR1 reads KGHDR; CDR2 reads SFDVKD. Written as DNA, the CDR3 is TGTGCCACCAGTGACCCCGGGACAGGGGGCTTACAGACCCAGTACTTC. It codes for CATSDPGTGGLQTQYF.

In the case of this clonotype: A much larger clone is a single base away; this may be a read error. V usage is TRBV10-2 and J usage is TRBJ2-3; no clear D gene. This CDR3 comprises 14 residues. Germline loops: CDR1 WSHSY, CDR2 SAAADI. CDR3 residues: CASHLTPTADMQYF. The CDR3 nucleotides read TGCGCCAGCCACCTGACCCCGACGGCAGATATGCAGTATTTT.

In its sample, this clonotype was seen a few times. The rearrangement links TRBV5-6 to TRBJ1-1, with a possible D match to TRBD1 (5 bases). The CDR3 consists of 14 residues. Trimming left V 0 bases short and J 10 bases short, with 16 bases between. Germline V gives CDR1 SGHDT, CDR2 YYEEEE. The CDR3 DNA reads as TGTGCCAGCAGCTTGGAGGGCAGGGTTGGTCGAGCTTTCTTT. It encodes CASSLEGRVGRAFF.

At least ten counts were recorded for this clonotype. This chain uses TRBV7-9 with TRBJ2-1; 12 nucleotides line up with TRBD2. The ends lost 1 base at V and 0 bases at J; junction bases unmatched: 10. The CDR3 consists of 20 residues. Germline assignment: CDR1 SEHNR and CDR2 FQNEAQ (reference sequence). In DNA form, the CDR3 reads TGTGCCAGCAGCTTAGGGACTAGCGGGACCAACCGGAGCTCCTACAATGAGCAGTTCTTC. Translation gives CASSLGTSGTNRSSYNEQFF.

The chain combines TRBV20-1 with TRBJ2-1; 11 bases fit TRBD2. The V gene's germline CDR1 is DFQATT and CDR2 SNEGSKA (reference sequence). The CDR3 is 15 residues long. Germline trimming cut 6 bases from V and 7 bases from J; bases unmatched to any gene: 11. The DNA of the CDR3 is TGCAGTGCCTACCCCTTAGCGGGAGGGAAGAATGAGCAGTTCTTC. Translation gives CSAYPLAGGKNEQFF.

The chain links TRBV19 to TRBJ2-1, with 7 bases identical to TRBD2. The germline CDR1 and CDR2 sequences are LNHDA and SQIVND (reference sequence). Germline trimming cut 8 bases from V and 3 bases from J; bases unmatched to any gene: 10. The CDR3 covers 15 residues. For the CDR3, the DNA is TGTGCCAGTGCGTTTTTGCGGGAGCACTACAATGAGCAGTTCTTC. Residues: CASAFLREHYNEQFF.

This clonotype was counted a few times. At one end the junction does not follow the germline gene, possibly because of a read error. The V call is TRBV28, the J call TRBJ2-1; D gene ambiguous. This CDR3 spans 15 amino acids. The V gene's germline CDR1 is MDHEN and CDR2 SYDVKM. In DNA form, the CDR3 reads TGTGCCAGCAGTCTCCGAGGCGAACTTGTTATAGAGCGGTTCTTC. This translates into CASSLRGELVIERFF.

CDR3 region: CSVGQINYEQYF. CDR3 sequence (DNA): TGCAGCGTCGGACAGATAAACTACGAGCAGTACTTC. J is TRBJ2-7 and V is TRBV29-1; weak D call: TRBD1 (6 bases). This CDR3 has 12 amino acids. CDR1 SQVTM and CDR2 ANQGSEA come from the germline V gene. V shed 6 bases and J shed 3 bases, with 12 bases lying between them.

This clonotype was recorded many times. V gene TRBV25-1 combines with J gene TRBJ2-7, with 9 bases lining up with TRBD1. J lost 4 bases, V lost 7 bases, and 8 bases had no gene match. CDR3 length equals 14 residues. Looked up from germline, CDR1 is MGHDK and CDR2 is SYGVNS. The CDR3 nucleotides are TGTGCCAGCATCCGGGACAGGGAGCCGTACGAGCAGTACTTC. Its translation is CASIRDREPYEQYF.

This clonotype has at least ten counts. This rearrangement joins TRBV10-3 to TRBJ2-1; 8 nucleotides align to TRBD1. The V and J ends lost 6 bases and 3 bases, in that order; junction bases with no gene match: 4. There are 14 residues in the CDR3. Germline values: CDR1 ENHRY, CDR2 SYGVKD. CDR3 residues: CAIRDRAGYNEQFF. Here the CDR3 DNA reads TGTGCCATCAGGGACAGGGCTGGCTACAATGAGCAGTTCTTC.

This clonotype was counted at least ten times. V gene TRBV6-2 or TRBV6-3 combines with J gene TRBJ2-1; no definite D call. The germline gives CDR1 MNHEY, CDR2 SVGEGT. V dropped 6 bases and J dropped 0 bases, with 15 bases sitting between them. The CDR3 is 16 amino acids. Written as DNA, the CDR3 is TGTGCCAGCAGCTCCCCCTCGGGTAGCTCCTACAATGAGCAGTTCTTC. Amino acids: CASSSPSGSSYNEQFF.

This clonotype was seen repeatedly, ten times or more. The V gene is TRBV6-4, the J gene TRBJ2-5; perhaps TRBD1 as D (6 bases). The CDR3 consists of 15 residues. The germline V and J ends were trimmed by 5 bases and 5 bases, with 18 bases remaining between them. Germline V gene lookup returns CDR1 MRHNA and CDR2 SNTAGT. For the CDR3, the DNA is TGTGCCAGCAGTTACCCCGACAGGTACGAGGAGACCCAGTACTTC. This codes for CASSYPDRYEETQYF.

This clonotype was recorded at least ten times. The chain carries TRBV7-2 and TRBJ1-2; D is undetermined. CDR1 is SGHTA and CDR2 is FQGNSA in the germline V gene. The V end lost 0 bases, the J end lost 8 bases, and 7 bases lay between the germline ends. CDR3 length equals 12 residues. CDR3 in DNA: TGTGCCAGCAGCTTAGCAAGAGAGGGCTACACCTTC. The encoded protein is CASSLAREGYTF.